This T cell receptor beta chain was captured in a study of T-cell reconstitution after alpha-beta-depleted transplantation in children. This clonotype showed up just a few times. Germline CDR1 reads MNHEY; CDR2 reads SVGAGI. V was clipped by 4 bases and J by 6 bases, with 16 bases between them. This CDR3 has 15 residues. During its preparation, the TCRbeta library received unique molecular identifiers. TCRdb itself ran the PCR reads through MiXCR, one entry per CDR3 protein. The sample records about 640,000 distinct CDR3 sequences, roughly 17% being singletons. The sequence derives from a human donor who donated a stem cell graft to a child with acute myeloid leukemia. The specimen was PBMCs from the stem cell graft donor, collected from the stem cell graft. The chain is built from TRBV6-5 and TRBJ2-1, with D unclear. CDR3 in DNA: TGTGCCAGCAGTTCTTTCAGGTATACCCGCAATGAGCAGTTCTTC. Amino acids: CASSSFRYTRNEQFF.